The 14 T cell receptor beta chains below come from one sample, sequenced in a study of control samples from healthy donors and cancer patients. Using immunoSEQ multiplex PCR, the repertoire was profiled, and TCRdb retains in-frame clones only, with some absent. The sample records 100,000 or so clones, roughly 85% being singletons. Sequenced material: blood. These receptors were collected from a woman between 50 and 59 years old in good health.

The chain has TRBV4-3 and TRBJ1-1, with TRBD1 as a possible D gene (6 bases). This CDR3 region has 15 residues. Germline CDR1 reads LGHNA; CDR2 reads YSLEER. V lost 0 bases to trimming and J lost 8 bases, with 16 bases between them. This chain's CDR3 is CASSQDIRGRPEAFF. CDR3 coding DNA: TGCGCCAGCAGCCAAGATATCAGGGGAAGGCCAGAAGCTTTCTTT.

There are a few counts of this clone. The chain carries TRBV7-2 and TRBJ2-3; unclear D gene. V lost 0 bases and J lost 1, with 8 bases in between. CDR1 is SGHTA and CDR2 is FQGNSA in the germline V gene. CDR3 size: 15 residues. CDR3 in DNA: TGTGCCAGCAGCTTAGCTACAGAGCGCACAGATACGCAGTATTTT. Translating gives CASSLATERTDTQYF.

The rearrangement uses TRBV6-2 or TRBV6-3 and TRBJ2-1, with D hard to call. Per the germline V gene, CDR1 is MNHEY and CDR2 is SVGEGT. This CDR3 has 14 residues. V dropped 5 bases and J dropped 3 bases, with 11 bases sitting between them. The CDR3 sequence is CASSRRNDYNEQFF. Written as DNA, the CDR3 is TGTGCCAGCAGTCGGCGGAACGACTACAATGAGCAGTTCTTC.

The CDR3 reads CASSSMAGTGYSNQPQHF. Written as DNA, the CDR3 is TGTGCCAGCAGCTCGATGGCAGGGACAGGGTATAGCAATCAGCCCCAGCATTTT. The chain is built from TRBV5-5 and TRBJ1-5; 9 positions agree with TRBD1. Germline assignment: CDR1 SGHKS and CDR2 YYEKEE (reference sequence). V lost 3 bases, J lost 0 bases, and 10 bases stayed unmatched. The CDR3 runs to 18 residues.

This clone was recorded at least ten times. The rearrangement joins TRBV7-2 to TRBJ2-2; 7 bases fit TRBD1. The CDR3 sequence is 14 residues long. Germline-derived CDR1 and CDR2 are SGHTA and FQGNSA. V gave up 2 bases and J gave up 7 bases; unmatched junction bases: 4. The DNA of the CDR3 is TGTGCCAGCAGCTTAAGGGGGCGTGACGGGGAGCTGTTTTTT. It specifies CASSLRGRDGELFF.

This chain uses TRBV7-8 with TRBJ1-5; no reliable D call. CDR1 SGHVS and CDR2 FQNEAQ come from the germline V gene. This CDR3 contains 14 residues. The germline V and J ends were trimmed by 6 bases and 5 bases, with 14 bases remaining between them. CDR3: CASSPQWEHQPQHF. In DNA, the CDR3 is TGTGCCAGCAGTCCCCAATGGGAACATCAGCCCCAGCATTTT.

V and J are TRBV3-1 (or the pseudogene TRBV3-2) and TRBJ2-3; 11 positions match TRBD2. From germline, CDR1 is LGHDT and CDR2 YNNKEL (reference sequence). The CDR3 is made up of 16 amino acids. J gave up 5 bases and V 2 bases, and 6 bases lay outside the gene matches. The CDR3 spells CASSQNSGGAGDTQYF. The DNA of the CDR3 is TGTGCCAGCAGCCAAAATAGCGGGGGGGCCGGAGATACGCAGTATTTT.

With respect to this clone: This same CDR3 is encoded by further DNA sequences in the sample. V is TRBV7-6 and J is TRBJ2-1; tentative D call: TRBD2 (6 bases). The germline CDR1 and CDR2 sequences are SGHVS and FNYEAQ. V was pared by 1 base and J by 0 bases, with 10 bases between. This CDR3 is 16 amino acids long. DNA of the CDR3: TGTGCCAGCAGCTTAGTAGCGGAGAGCTCCTACAATGAGCAGTTCTTC. Translated: CASSLVAESSYNEQFF.

J is TRBJ1-2 and V is TRBV19; 11 positions match TRBD1. The germline CDR1 and CDR2 sequences are LNHDA and SQIVND (reference sequence). V lost 3 bases, J lost 4 bases, and 13 bases stayed unmatched. This CDR3 region has 18 residues. The CDR3 sequence is CASSISRTGGSGAYGYTF. DNA for the CDR3: TGTGCCAGTAGTATCTCACGGACAGGGGGCTCCGGAGCCTATGGCTACACCTTC.

This chain joins TRBV12-3 or TRBV12-4 and TRBJ2-6; no clear D gene. Trimming left V 9 bases short and J 1 base short, with 7 bases between. CDR3 size: 13 residues. Written as DNA, the CDR3 is TGTGCCAGTTTCCGGTCTGGGGCCAACGTCCTGACTTTC. This encodes CASFRSGANVLTF.

The chain recombines TRBV19 with TRBJ2-1, with 14 nucleotides matching TRBD2. Trimming took 3 bases from V and 6 from J; bases not matched to a gene: 4. The length of the CDR3 is 16 residues. Looked up from germline, CDR1 is LNHDA and CDR2 is SQIVND (reference sequence). This CDR3 is CASSIWTSGGPNEQFF. For the CDR3, the DNA is TGTGCCAGTAGTATTTGGACTAGCGGGGGGCCCAATGAGCAGTTCTTC.

The CDR3 DNA reads as TGTGCCAGCAAGGGGGACAATGATGGCTACACCTTC. It translates to CASKGDNDGYTF. The chain carries TRBV2 and TRBJ1-2; tentative D call: TRBD1 (6 bases). This CDR3 spans 12 amino acids. The germline gives CDR1 SNHLY, CDR2 FYNNEI. Trimming took 7 bases from V and 6 from J, leaving 12 bases between them.

This clone was seen just once. J is TRBJ2-7 and V is TRBV19; 7 nucleotides line up with TRBD1. The CDR3 has 13 amino acids. Germline V gene data show CDR1 as LNHDA and CDR2 as SQIVND (reference sequence). The J segment lost 2 bases and the V segment lost 5 bases, leaving 3 bases of the junction unmatched. The CDR3 sequence: CASSGTVAYEQYF. In DNA, the CDR3 is TGTGCCAGTAGTGGGACAGTTGCCTACGAGCAGTACTTC.

This clone was recorded only once. The chain employs TRBV9 and TRBJ1-2; 8 positions match TRBD1. The CDR3 consists of 12 residues. Germline CDR1 and CDR2: SGDLS and YYNGEE. The V segment lost 3 bases and the J segment 6 bases; nucleotides outside the gene matches: 1. CDR3 nucleotides: TGTGCCAGCAGCGACAGGGGGAATGGCTACACCTTC. Protein sequence: CASSDRGNGYTF.